This T cell receptor (beta chain) was profiled in a study of blood T cell repertoires in COVID-19. This clone was seen once. This CDR3 spans 14 amino acids. The V end was cut by 4 bases, the J end by 2 bases, with 11 bases between. Per the germline V gene, CDR1 is SGHRS and CDR2 is YFSETQ. Per the study methods: Amplified reference gene primers provided the basis for estimating nucleated cell counts. Libraries were prepared by immunoSEQ multiplex PCR; TCRdb keeps only in-frame clonotypes and omits some of them. V and J calls plus clone size are reproduced from that table; the DNA served to infer D and trimming. The table shows about 190,000 clones, with 60% to 80% occurring only once.

Source material: peripheral blood. V and J are TRBV5-1 and TRBJ2-3, with D tentatively TRBD2 (6 bases). This clonotype was obtained from a woman in her seventies with acute or convalescent COVID-19. The CDR3 nucleotides read TGCGCCAGCAGCCGGGGCGGGGTCACAGATACGCAGTATTTT. Protein product: CASSRGGVTDTQYF.